These 10 T cell receptor beta chains came from one sample sequenced in a study of cytomegalovirus exposure and HLA in healthy donors. Researchers ran the PCR with 60 Vbeta and 13 Jbeta primers. Here immunoSEQ multiplex PCR was the method, and the copy in TCRdb shows in-frame clones only, minus some. The data hold about 110,000 clones, with about 73% observed a single time. The sequencing sample was made of PBMCs. The receptors shown here come from a woman aged 40-49 years in good health and CMV-seropositive.

The rearrangement uses TRBV5-4 and TRBJ1-4; tentative D call: TRBD1 (5 bases). Trimming left V 3 bases short and J 4 bases short, with 13 bases between. This CDR3 has 15 residues. Germline CDR1 is SGHNT and CDR2 is YYREEE (reference sequence). The CDR3 region is CASSWSTEDNEKLFF. CDR3 sequence (DNA): TGTGCCAGCAGCTGGTCGACAGAAGATAATGAAAAACTGTTTTTT.

This chain connects TRBV6-1 to TRBJ2-1; the match to TRBD2 covers 7 bases. CDR3 size: 13 residues. Trimming removed 2 bases from V and 9 bases from J; junction bases left unmatched: 4. In germline, CDR1 is MNHNS, CDR2 SASEGT. CDR3 bases: TGTGCCAGCAGTGAATCCCGGGGGGTTGAGCAGTTCTTC. It codes for CASSESRGVEQFF.

V and J are TRBV19 and TRBJ1-5; 7 bases match TRBD1. The CDR3 has 15 residues. Germline V CDR1 and CDR2: LNHDA, SQIVND (reference sequence). V lost 4 bases and J lost 0; bases outside the gene matches: 3. This chain's CDR3 is CASSRQGRSNQPQHF. The CDR3 nucleotides read TGTGCCAGTAGTAGACAGGGACGTAGCAATCAGCCCCAGCATTTT.

This chain connects TRBV6-6 to TRBJ2-7; D unclear. The germline gives CDR1 MNHNY, CDR2 SVGAGI (reference sequence). The germline V and J ends were trimmed by 5 bases and 9 bases, with 11 bases remaining between them. This CDR3 comprises 11 residues. CDR3: CASSHQIWQYF. CDR3 in DNA: TGTGCCAGCAGTCACCAGATCTGGCAGTACTTC.

The chain is built from TRBV6-6 and TRBJ1-2; possible D gene TRBD1, 5 bases. The CDR3 has 16 amino acids. From germline, CDR1 is MNHNY and CDR2 SVGAGI (reference sequence). With 7 bases removed from V and 2 bases from J, the gap between germline ends came to 20 bases. CDR3 residues: CASTKPFLGPNYGYTF. The CDR3 coding sequence is TGTGCCAGCACCAAACCTTTTTTGGGGCCGAACTATGGCTACACCTTC.

This chain connects TRBV15 to TRBJ1-1; no definite D call. With 0 bases removed from V and 1 base from J, the gap between germline ends came to 9 bases. Per germline, CDR1 LNHNV and CDR2 YYDKDF (reference sequence). This CDR3 contains 15 residues. The CDR3 reads CATSRDQSRNTEAFF. The CDR3 nucleotides read TGTGCCACCAGCAGAGATCAAAGTAGGAACACTGAAGCTTTCTTT.

This rearrangement joins TRBV5-1 to TRBJ1-2; 7 bases are a match to TRBD1. J gave up 3 bases and V 4 bases, and 3 bases lay outside the gene matches. CDR3 length: 13 amino acids. Looked up from germline, CDR1 is SGHRS and CDR2 is YFSETQ. The CDR3 nucleotides are TGCGCCAGCAGCCCAGGACAGGACTATGGCTACACCTTC. Its translation is CASSPGQDYGYTF. Based on the CDR3 plus reference TRBV5-1 and TRBJ1-2, the full variable domain is KAGVTQTPRYLIKTRGQQVTLSCSPISGHRSVSWYQQTPGQGLQFLFEYFSETQRNKGNFPGRFSGRQFSNSRSEMNVSTLELGDSALYLCASSPGQDYGYTFGSGTRLTVV.

The rearrangement links TRBV4-1 to TRBJ1-3; possibly TRBD1 for D (5 bases). The germline V gene encodes CDR1 MGHRA and CDR2 YSYEKL. The CDR3 loop spans 15 amino acids. V gave up 0 bases and J gave up 4 bases, with 10 bases separating them. The CDR3 bases are TGCGCCAGCAGCCAAGATCCGGCAGGGGGAAACACCATATATTTT. Protein: CASSQDPAGGNTIYF.

The gene calls are TRBV7-2 and TRBJ1-1, with D hard to call. The germline gives CDR1 SGHTA, CDR2 FQGNSA. With 1 base removed from V and 2 bases from J, the gap between germline ends came to 8 bases. This CDR3 spans 14 amino acids. This CDR3 reads CASSLDRLNTEAFF. CDR3 DNA sequence: TGTGCCAGCAGCTTAGACAGATTAAACACTGAAGCTTTCTTT.

This chain uses TRBV27 with TRBJ2-1; 8 bases line up with TRBD2. In germline, CDR1 is MNHEY, CDR2 SMNVEV (reference sequence). The V segment lost 6 bases and the J segment 9 bases; nucleotides outside the gene matches: 7. This CDR3 is built from 13 residues. This CDR3 is CASSTNGRGEQFF. DNA of the CDR3: TGTGCCAGCAGCACGAACGGGAGGGGTGAGCAGTTCTTC.